Below are 8 T cell receptor beta chains sequenced from a single sample in a study of blood T cell repertoires in COVID-19. Measured with immunoSEQ multiplex PCR; TCRdb has only the in-frame clones, and not every one. The table lists tens of thousands of clones, approximately 91% of them singletons. Source material: peripheral blood. The receptor set was obtained from a woman in her twenties or thirties in a cohort sampled during active COVID-19.

A few counts support this clone. The chain combines TRBV9 with TRBJ1-6; D call uncertain. This CDR3 region has 15 residues. Trimming pared 0 bases from V and 9 bases from J, leaving 13 bases between. Germline CDR1 SGDLS, CDR2 YYNGEE. DNA of the CDR3: TGTGCCAGCAGCGTAGGGGCCCTAGAGGGTTCACCCCTCCACTTT. Translating gives CASSVGALEGSPLHF.

CDR3 sequence (DNA): TGTGCCAGCAGTTACGCAGTCTACGAGCAGTACTTC. This gives the protein CASSYAVYEQYF. V and J are TRBV6-2 or TRBV6-3 and TRBJ2-7, with no clear D. The germline V and J ends were trimmed by 2 bases and 3 bases, with 5 bases remaining between them. The germline V gene has CDR1 MNHEY and CDR2 SVGEGT. CDR3 length equals 12 residues.

This chain links TRBV2 with TRBJ2-1; perhaps TRBD2 as D (5 bases). V lost 5 bases to trimming and J lost 11 bases, with 10 bases between them. Germline CDR1 and CDR2: SNHLY and FYNNEI. The CDR3 has 11 amino acids. The CDR3 coding sequence is TGTGCCAGCAGTTGGAGGTTGCAGCAGTTCTTC. The encoded protein is CASSWRLQQFF.

The chain is built from TRBV4-2 and TRBJ2-2; a possible D gene is TRBD2 (5 bases). Germline CDR1 LGHNA, CDR2 YNFKEQ. The CDR3 consists of 15 residues. V dropped 4 bases and J dropped 5 bases, with 14 bases sitting between them. As DNA, the CDR3 is TGTGCCAGCAGCCTTAGCGAGATCAAAACCGGGGAGCTGTTTTTT. It yields the protein CASSLSEIKTGELFF.

The genes are TRBV19 and TRBJ1-5; D is possibly TRBD1 (6 bases). V dropped 7 bases and J dropped 0 bases, with 13 bases sitting between them. Germline loops: CDR1 LNHDA, CDR2 SQIVND (reference sequence). The CDR3 spans 15 residues. The CDR3 sequence: CASKETGNSNQPQHF. CDR3 DNA: TGTGCCAGTAAGGAAACAGGGAATAGCAATCAGCCCCAGCATTTT.

The genes are TRBV12-3 or TRBV12-4 and TRBJ2-5, with a tentative D call TRBD1 (6 bases). This CDR3 comprises 13 residues. V gave up 5 bases and J gave up 5 bases, with 12 bases separating them. CDR3 DNA sequence: TGTGCCAGCAGTCTACAGGGTCCCGAGACCCAGTACTTC. Its translation is CASSLQGPETQYF.

The chain joins TRBV5-1 to TRBJ2-2; D gene ambiguous. Trimming removed 1 base at V and 4 bases at J, with 8 bases between. The germline V gene has CDR1 SGHRS and CDR2 YFSETQ. CDR3 length: 14 amino acids. The CDR3 coding sequence is TGCGCCAGCAGCTTGATAGGCGGCACCGGGGAGCTGTTTTTT. Protein sequence: CASSLIGGTGELFF. The variable domain in full, with the rest retrieved from reference TRBV5-1 and TRBJ2-2, is KAGVTQTPRYLIKTRGQQVTLSCSPISGHRSVSWYQQTPGQGLQFLFEYFSETQRNKGNFPGRFSGRQFSNSRSEMNVSTLELGDSALYLCASSLIGGTGELFFGEGSRLTVL.

The rearrangement uses TRBV6-5 and TRBJ1-1, with TRBD1 matching over 9 bases. In germline, CDR1 is MNHEY, CDR2 SVGAGI. The CDR3 has 14 amino acids. The trim removed 4 bases at V and 4 bases at J, leaving 4 bases unmatched. The CDR3 sequence is CASSWDRVGTEAFF. In DNA, the CDR3 is TGTGCCAGCAGTTGGGACAGGGTAGGCACTGAAGCTTTCTTT.